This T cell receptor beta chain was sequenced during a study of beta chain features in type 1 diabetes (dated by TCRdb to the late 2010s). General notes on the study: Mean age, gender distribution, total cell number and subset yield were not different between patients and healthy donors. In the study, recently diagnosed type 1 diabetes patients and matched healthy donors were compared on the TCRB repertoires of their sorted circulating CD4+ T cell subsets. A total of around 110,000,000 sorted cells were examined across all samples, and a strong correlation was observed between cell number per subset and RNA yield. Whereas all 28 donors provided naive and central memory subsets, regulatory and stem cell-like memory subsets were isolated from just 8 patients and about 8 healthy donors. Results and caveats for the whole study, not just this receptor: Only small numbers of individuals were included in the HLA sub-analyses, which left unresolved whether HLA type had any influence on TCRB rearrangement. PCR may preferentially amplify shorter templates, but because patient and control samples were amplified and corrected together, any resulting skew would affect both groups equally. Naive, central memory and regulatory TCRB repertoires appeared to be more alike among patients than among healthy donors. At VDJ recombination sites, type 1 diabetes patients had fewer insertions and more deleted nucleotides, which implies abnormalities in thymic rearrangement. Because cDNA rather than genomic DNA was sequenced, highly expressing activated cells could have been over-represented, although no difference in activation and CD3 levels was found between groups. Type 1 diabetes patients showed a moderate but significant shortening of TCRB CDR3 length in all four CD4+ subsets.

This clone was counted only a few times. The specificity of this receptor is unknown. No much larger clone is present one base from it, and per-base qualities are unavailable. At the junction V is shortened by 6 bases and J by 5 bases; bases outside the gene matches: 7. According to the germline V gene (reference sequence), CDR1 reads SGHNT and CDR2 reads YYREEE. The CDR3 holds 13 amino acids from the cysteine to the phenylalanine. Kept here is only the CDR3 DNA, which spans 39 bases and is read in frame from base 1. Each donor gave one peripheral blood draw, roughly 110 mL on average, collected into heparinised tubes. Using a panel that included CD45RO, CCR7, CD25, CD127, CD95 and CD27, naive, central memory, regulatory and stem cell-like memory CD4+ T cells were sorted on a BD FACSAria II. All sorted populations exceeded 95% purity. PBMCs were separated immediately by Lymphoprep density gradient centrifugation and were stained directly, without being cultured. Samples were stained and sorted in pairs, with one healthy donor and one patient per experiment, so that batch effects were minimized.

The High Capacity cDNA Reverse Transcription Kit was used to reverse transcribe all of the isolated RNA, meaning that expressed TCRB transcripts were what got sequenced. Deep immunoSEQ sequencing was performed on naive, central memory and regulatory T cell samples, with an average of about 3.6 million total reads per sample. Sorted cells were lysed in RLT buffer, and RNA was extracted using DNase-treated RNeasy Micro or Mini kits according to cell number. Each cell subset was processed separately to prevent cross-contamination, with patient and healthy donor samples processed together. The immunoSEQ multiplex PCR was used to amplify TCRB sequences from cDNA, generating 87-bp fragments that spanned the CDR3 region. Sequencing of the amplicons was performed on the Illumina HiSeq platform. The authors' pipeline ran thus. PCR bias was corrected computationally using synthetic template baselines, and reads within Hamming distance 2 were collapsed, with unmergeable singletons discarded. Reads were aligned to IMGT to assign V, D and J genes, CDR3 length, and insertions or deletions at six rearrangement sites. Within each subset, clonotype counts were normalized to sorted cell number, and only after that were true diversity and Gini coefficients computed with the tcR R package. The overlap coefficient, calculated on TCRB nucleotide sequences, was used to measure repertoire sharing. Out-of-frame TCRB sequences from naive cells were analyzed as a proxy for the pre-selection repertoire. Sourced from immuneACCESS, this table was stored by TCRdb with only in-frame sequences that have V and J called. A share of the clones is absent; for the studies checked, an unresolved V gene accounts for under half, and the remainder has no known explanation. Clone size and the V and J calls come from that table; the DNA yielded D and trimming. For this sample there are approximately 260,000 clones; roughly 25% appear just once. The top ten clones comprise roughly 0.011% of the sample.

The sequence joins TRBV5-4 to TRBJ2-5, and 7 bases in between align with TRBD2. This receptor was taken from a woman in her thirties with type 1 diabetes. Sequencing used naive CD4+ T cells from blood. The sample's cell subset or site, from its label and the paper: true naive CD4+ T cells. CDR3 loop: CASTSRELETQYF. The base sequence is TGTGCCAGCACTTCGCGGGAGTTGGAGACCCAGTACTTC.